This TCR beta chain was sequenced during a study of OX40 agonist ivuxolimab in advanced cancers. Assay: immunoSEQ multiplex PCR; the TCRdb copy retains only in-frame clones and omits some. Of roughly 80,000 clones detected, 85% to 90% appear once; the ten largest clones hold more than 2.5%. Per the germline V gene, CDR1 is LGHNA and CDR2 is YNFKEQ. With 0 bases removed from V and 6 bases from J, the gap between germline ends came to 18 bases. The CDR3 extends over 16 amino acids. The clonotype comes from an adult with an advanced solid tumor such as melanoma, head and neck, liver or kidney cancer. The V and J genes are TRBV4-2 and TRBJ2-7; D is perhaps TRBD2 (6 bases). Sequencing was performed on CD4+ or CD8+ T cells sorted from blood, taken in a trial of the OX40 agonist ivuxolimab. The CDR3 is CASSQDPTGVLVEQYF. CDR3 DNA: TGTGCCAGCAGCCAAGACCCTACGGGGGTGCTTGTCGAGCAGTACTTC.